The sample holds many counts of the clone carrying this TCR beta chain. The data derive from a study of early T cells in non-severe SARS-CoV-2 infection. The J segment lost 4 bases and the V segment lost 0 bases, leaving 14 bases of the junction unmatched. Looked up from germline, CDR1 is SGHVS and CDR2 is FNYEAQ. The CDR3 spans 20 residues. MiXCR, applied by TCRdb to the 5' RACE reads, yields one record per CDR3 protein. The table lists approximately 76,000 distinct CDR3 sequences, around 13% of them singletons. The receptor's source is an adult who was a healthcare worker with PCR-confirmed SARS-CoV-2 infection or an uninfected control (not recorded which). The sequenced sample consisted of whole blood. The chain joins TRBV7-6 to TRBJ2-6, with 8 bases identical to TRBD2. The CDR3 DNA reads TGTGCCAGCAGCTTAGCGAGCCTAGCGGGTCGACTCTGGGGGGCCAACGTCCTGACTTTC. Protein sequence: CASSLASLAGRLWGANVLTF.